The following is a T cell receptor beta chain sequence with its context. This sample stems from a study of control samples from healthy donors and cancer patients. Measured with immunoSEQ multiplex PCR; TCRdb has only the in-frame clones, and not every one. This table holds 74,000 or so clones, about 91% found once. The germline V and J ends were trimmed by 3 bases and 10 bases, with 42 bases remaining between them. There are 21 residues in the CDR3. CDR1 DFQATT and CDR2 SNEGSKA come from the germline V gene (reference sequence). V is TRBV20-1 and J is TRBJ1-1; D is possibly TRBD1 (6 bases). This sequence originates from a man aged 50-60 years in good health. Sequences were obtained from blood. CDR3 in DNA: TGCAGTGCTAGTAGAGGTTCGGTGTCACGGGACACCCAGTTTTTCCAGAGATCAGCTTTCTTT. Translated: CSASRGSVSRDTQFFQRSAFF.